The 15 T cell receptor beta chains given below trace back to one sample, sequenced in a study of T cells in Graves' hyperthyroidism and ophthalmopathy. Amplified regions were TCR beta CDR3 sequences from RNA transcripts. The primer set for the first-round RT-PCR of the TCR CDR3 was HTBI. TCRdb re-derived calls from the multiplex PCR reads in MiXCR, one entry per CDR3 protein. This sample has hundreds of thousands of distinct CDR3 sequences, with about a sixth found just once. Input material: blood. These receptors were collected from a young woman with Graves' hyperthyroidism.

The chain recombines TRBV5-1 with TRBJ1-4; possibly TRBD1 for D (6 bases). The CDR3 spans 15 residues. The V gene lost 4 bases and the J gene lost 2 bases, with 12 bases spanning the gap. Germline V CDR1 and CDR2: SGHRS, YFSETQ. The CDR3 DNA is TGCGCCAGCAGCCTGGGGGCAGGGACTAATGAAAAACTGTTTTTT. It specifies CASSLGAGTNEKLFF. Using reference TRBV5-1 and TRBJ1-4 for the parts outside the CDR3, the full variable domain is KAGVTQTPRYLIKTRGQQVTLSCSPISGHRSVSWYQQTPGQGLQFLFEYFSETQRNKGNFPGRFSGRQFSNSRSEMNVSTLELGDSALYLCASSLGAGTNEKLFFGSGTQLSVL.

On this clonotype: No conserved phenylalanine or tryptophan is present at the end of the CDR3, so a read error is the likely explanation. This chain joins TRBV20-1 and TRBJ2-3; 7 nucleotides match TRBD1. From germline, CDR1 is DFQATT and CDR2 SNEGSKA (reference sequence). This CDR3 is built from 18 residues. V was pared by 4 bases and J by 0 bases, with 16 bases of the junction left unmatched. The DNA for the CDR3 is TGCAGTGCTACAACAGGGGTTTATTCAACTACTAGCACAGATACGCAGTATTCT. This sequence encodes CSATTGVYSTTSTDTQYS.

This clonotype was observed a few times. The chain uses TRBV19 and TRBJ1-1; D may be TRBD1 (6 bases). From germline, CDR1 is LNHDA and CDR2 SQIVND (reference sequence). The CDR3 contains 14 residues. V dropped 5 bases and J dropped 0 bases, with 10 bases sitting between them. CDR3 nucleotide sequence: TGTGCCAGTAGTTTTGGACAGATGAACACTGAAGCTTTCTTT. Translation gives CASSFGQMNTEAFF. Looking up the rest from reference TRBV19 and TRBJ1-1 gives the full variable domain: DGGITQSPKYLFRKEGQNVTLSCEQNLNHDAMYWYRQDPGQGLRLIYYSQIVNDFQKGDIAEGYSVSREKKESFPLTVTSAQKNPTAFYLCASSFGQMNTEAFFGQGTRLTVV.

At least ten counts were recorded for this clonotype. The chain couples TRBV12-3 or TRBV12-4 to TRBJ1-4; 7 bases match TRBD1. The CDR3 is 15 amino acids. V lost 2 bases and J lost 12; bases outside the gene matches: 12. The CDR3 protein is CASSLLSSGGSELFF. The CDR3, as DNA: TGTGCCAGCAGTTTATTATCGTCAGGGGGTTCCGAACTGTTTTTT.

The chain combines TRBV20-1 with TRBJ2-7, with no clear D. The CDR3 loop spans 10 amino acids. The V end lost 7 bases, the J end lost 3 bases, and 7 bases lay between the germline ends. Germline values: CDR1 DFQATT, CDR2 SNEGSKA (reference sequence). Here the CDR3 DNA reads TGCAGTGTCAGAGACTACGAGCAGTACTTC. It is translated as CSVRDYEQYF.

The chain employs TRBV6-2 or TRBV6-3 and TRBJ1-4, with a tentative D call TRBD1 (6 bases). Germline V gives CDR1 MNHEY, CDR2 SVGEGT. The CDR3 contains 14 residues. V was shortened by 5 bases and J by 11 bases, with 18 bases between the two germline ends. CDR3 amino acids: CASSPLRTEKKLFF. In DNA, the CDR3 is TGTGCCAGCAGTCCACTCCGGACAGAAAAGAAACTGTTTTTT.

The J gene is TRBJ1-1, the V gene TRBV20-1; weak D call: TRBD1 (5 bases). Germline V gene data show CDR1 as DFQATT and CDR2 as SNEGSKA (reference sequence). V lost 3 bases and J 4 bases, leaving 18 bases between the germline ends. The CDR3 has 15 amino acids. DNA of the CDR3: TGCAGTGCTAGGGGGGGGAGCGGGGTTACCACTGAAGCTTTCTTT. This gives the protein CSARGGSGVTTEAFF.

This clonotype has a handful of counts. DNA for the CDR3: TGTGCCAGCAGCTGGGGCGGGACAGCCAACACTGAAGCTTTCTTT. Its translation is CASSWGGTANTEAFF. This chain uses TRBV5-6 with TRBJ1-1; 7 nucleotides agree with TRBD1. Germline CDR1 reads SGHDT; CDR2 reads YYEEEE. V dropped 3 bases and J dropped 2; count of bases not matched to a gene: 7. The CDR3 loop spans 15 amino acids.

This chain links TRBV28 with TRBJ1-3; a weak D match, TRBD1 (6 bases). The CDR3 contains 15 residues. V lost 7 bases and J lost 6, with 19 bases in between. The germline V gene has CDR1 MDHEN and CDR2 SYDVKM. The chain's CDR3 is CASTRTARIENTIYF. Written as DNA, the CDR3 is TGTGCCAGCACCCGGACAGCCCGTATTGAAAACACCATATATTTT. The full variable domain, in which reference TRBV28 and TRBJ1-3 provide the parts outside the CDR3, is DVKVTQSSRYLVKRTGEKVFLECVQDMDHENMFWYRQDPGLGLRLIYFSYDVKMKEKGDIPEGYSVSREKKERFSLILESASTNQTSMYLCASTRTARIENTIYFGEGSWLTVV.

The rearrangement links TRBV10-3 to TRBJ1-2; D remains unclear. Trimming shortened V by 2 bases and J by 1 base, and 5 bases separated the two germline ends. The germline V gene encodes CDR1 ENHRY and CDR2 SYGVKD. The CDR3 loop spans 13 amino acids. CDR3 region: CAISERVNYGYTF. CDR3 in DNA: TGTGCCATCAGTGAGAGGGTTAACTATGGCTACACCTTC.

This clonotype was detected a few times. The chain recombines TRBV10-2 with TRBJ1-5; D is unresolved. The CDR3 totals 14 residues. Germline V CDR1 and CDR2: WSHSY, SAAADI. V was pared by 4 bases and J by 4 bases, with 11 bases between. The CDR3 region has the DNA TGCGCCAGCAGTGTCGCAGGCTGGAATCAGCCCCAGCATTTT. Its protein is CASSVAGWNQPQHF.

This clonotype was seen ten or more times. This sequence joins TRBV27 and TRBJ2-7; 9 positions agree with TRBD1. Germline CDR1 MNHEY, CDR2 SMNVEV (reference sequence). J gave up 2 bases and V 5 bases, and 7 bases lay outside the gene matches. The CDR3 sequence is 15 residues long. The CDR3: CASSPRTGAPYEQYF. CDR3 DNA sequence: TGTGCCAGCAGTCCGCGGACAGGGGCCCCCTACGAGCAGTACTTC.

This clonotype appeared a few times. V gene TRBV10-2 combines with J gene TRBJ2-3; TRBD2 matches at 8 bases. Germline assignment: CDR1 WSHSY and CDR2 SAAADI. The junction had 8 bases not matched to a gene; V was cut back by 7 bases and J by 2 bases. This CDR3 has 15 residues. Here the CDR3 reads CASTNKRGFTDTQYF. In DNA, the CDR3 is TGCGCCAGCACCAACAAGCGGGGGTTCACAGATACGCAGTATTTT.

This clonotype was recorded at least ten times. This rearrangement joins TRBV28 to TRBJ2-1, with 11 bases identical to TRBD2. Germline loops: CDR1 MDHEN, CDR2 SYDVKM. The CDR3 consists of 15 residues. The V gene end was trimmed by 4 bases and the J gene end by 7 bases; junction bases not matched to a gene: 6. CDR3 bases: TGTGCCAGCAGTTCTAGCGGGAGGCCCACTAATGAGCAGTTCTTC. Protein: CASSSSGRPTNEQFF.

This clonotype was counted many times. The CDR3, as DNA: TGTGCCAGCAGTTTGCGAATCCCGACAGCTGGCTACACCTTC. As protein: CASSLRIPTAGYTF. J is TRBJ1-2 and V is TRBV28, with a possible D match to TRBD1 (5 bases). This CDR3 spans 14 amino acids. V was cut by 3 bases and J by 7 bases, with 15 bases left in between. Germline lookup yields CDR1 MDHEN and CDR2 SYDVKM.